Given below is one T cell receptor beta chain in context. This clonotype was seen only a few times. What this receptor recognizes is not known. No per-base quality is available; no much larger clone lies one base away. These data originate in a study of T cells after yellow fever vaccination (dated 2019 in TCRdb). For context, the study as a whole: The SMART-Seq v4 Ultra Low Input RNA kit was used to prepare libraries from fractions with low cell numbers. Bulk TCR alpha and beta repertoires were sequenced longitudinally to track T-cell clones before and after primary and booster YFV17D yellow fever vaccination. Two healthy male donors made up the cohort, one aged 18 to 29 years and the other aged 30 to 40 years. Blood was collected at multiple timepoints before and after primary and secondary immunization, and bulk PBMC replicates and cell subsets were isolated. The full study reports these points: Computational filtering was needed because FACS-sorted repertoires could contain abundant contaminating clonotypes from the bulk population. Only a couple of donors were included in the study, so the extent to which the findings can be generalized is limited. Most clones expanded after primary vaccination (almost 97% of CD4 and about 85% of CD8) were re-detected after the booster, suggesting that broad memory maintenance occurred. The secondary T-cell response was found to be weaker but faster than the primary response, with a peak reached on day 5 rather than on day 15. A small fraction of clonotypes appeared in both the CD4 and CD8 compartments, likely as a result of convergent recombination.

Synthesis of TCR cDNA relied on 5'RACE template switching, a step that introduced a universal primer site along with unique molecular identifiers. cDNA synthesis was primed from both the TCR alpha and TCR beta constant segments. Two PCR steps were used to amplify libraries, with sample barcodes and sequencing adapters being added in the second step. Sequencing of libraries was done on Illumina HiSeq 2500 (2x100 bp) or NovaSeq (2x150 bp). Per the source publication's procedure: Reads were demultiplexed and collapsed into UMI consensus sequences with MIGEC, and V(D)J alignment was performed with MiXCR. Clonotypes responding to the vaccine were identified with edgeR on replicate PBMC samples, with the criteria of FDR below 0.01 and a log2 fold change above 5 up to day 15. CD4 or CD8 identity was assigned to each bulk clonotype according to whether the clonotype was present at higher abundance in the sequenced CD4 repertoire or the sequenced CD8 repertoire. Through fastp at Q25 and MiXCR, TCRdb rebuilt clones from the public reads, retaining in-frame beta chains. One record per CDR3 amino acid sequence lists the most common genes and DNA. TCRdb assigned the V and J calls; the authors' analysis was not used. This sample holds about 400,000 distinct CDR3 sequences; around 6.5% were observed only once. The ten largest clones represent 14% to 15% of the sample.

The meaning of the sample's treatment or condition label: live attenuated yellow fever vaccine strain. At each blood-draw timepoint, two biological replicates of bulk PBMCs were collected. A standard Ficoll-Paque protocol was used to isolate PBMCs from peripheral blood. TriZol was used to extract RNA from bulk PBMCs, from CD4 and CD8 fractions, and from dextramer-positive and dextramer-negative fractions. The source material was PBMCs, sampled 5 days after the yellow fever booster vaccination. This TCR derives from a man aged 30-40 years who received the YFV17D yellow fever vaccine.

The DNA sequence is as follows: TGCGCCAGCAGCGTAGCCGGGACTAGCGTTAGCACAGATACGCAGTATTTT. The translation is CASSVAGTSVSTDTQYF. The sequence links TRBV5-1 to TRBJ2-3; TRBD2 agrees with 10 junctional bases. V ends up 4 bases short and J 0 bases short, with an unmatched junction base count of 8. Measured from the cysteine to the phenylalanine, the CDR3 is 17 residues long. Of all the DNA, just the CDR3 is kept, 51 bases in frame from base 1. CDR1 SGHRS and CDR2 YFSETQ were looked up in the germline V gene.